This T cell receptor (beta chain) derives from a study of response to subunit inactivated influenza vaccine. Using its own MiXCR run on the RT-PCR reads, TCRdb lists one record per CDR3 protein. The table includes under 950,000 distinct CDR3 sequences, 20% to 25% detected once. This clonotype was detected only a few times. V lost 3 bases, J lost 5 bases, and 23 bases lay in between. CDR3 length: 16 amino acids. From germline, CDR1 is GTSNPN and CDR2 SVGIG (reference sequence). The chain employs TRBV30 and TRBJ2-7, with D possibly matching TRBD2 (5 bases). The clonotype comes from a man aged 45-65 years who received an inactivated influenza vaccine. Sequencing used PBMCs from blood, obtained 5 to 6 days after vaccination. The CDR3 DNA reads TGTGCCTGGAGATGTTTTACAAGGGAGTTTCCGAACGAGCAGTACTTC. Amino acid sequence: CAWRCFTREFPNEQYF.